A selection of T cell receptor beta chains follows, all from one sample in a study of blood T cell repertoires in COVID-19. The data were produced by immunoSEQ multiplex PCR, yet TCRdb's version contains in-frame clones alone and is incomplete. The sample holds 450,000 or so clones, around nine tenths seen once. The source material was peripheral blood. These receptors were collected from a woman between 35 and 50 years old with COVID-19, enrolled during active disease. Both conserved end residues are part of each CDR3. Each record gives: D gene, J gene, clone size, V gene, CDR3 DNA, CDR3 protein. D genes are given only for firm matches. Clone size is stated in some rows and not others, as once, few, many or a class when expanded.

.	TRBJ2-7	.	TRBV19	TGTGCCAGTAGTATGGCTCGGGACAACTACGAGCAGTACTTC	CASSMARDNYEQYF
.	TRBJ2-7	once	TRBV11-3	TGTGCCAGCAGCCGCGGACAGAGCTCCTACGAGCAGTACTTC	CASSRGQSSYEQYF
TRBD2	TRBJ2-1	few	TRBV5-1	TGCGCCAGCAGCTGGGGACTAGCCCACAATGAGCAGTTCTTC	CASSWGLAHNEQFF
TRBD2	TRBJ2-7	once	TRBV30	TGTGCCTGGAGTGATCGGACTAGCGGGAGGATTTACGAGCAGTACTTC	CAWSDRTSGRIYEQYF
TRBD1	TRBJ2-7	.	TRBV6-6	TGTGCCAGCAGTTGGACAGCAGGACAGGGCTCCTACGAGCAGTACTTC	CASSWTAGQGSYEQYF
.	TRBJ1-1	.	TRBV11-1	TGTGCCAGCAGCTTTCGGATTACAGGGCCGAACACTGAAGCTTTCTTT	CASSFRITGPNTEAFF
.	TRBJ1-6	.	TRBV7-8	TGTGCCAGCAGCTCCAGGGGAAATAATTCACCCCTCCACTTT	CASSSRGNNSPLHF
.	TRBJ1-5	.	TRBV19	TGTGCCAGTAGTATCCCCCTACAGAATAGCAATCAGCCCCAGCATTTT	CASSIPLQNSNQPQHF
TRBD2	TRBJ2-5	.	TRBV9	TGTGCCAGCAGCGCCTCCCGATCAGCGGGGTACCAAGAGACCCAGTACTTC	CASSASRSAGYQETQYF
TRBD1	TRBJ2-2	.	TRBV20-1	TGCAGTGCTAGTAGACCGGGACAGGGGGATCCCACCGGGGAGCTGTTTTTT	CSASRPGQGDPTGELFF
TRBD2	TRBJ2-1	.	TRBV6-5	TGTGCCAGCAGTTACTCGATTTTCCTGGGGGGGGAGTTCTTC	CASSYSIFLGGEFF
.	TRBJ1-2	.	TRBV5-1	TGCGCCAGCAGCTTCGGGGACTCTAACTATGGCTACACCTTC	CASSFGDSNYGYTF
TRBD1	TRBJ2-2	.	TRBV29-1	TGCAGCGTTCCCGACTTCGACAGGGGAGTAACCGGGGAGCTGTTTTTT	CSVPDFDRGVTGELFF
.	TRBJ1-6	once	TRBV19	TGTGCCAGTACCTCAAGGAGGGTCGGGAATTCACCCCTCCACTTT	CASTSRRVGNSPLHF
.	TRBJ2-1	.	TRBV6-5	TGTGCCAGCAGGTTAGCTTCGACCCCCTACAATGAGCAGTTCTTC	CASRLASTPYNEQFF
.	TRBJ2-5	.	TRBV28	TGTGCCAGCAGCCCGAAGCCCTTTCGGGGTCCGACCCAGTACTTC	CASSPKPFRGPTQYF
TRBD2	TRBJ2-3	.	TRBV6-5	TGTGCCAGCAGTTCTCTAGCGGGGGGCCCCACAGATACGCAGTATTTT	CASSSLAGGPTDTQYF
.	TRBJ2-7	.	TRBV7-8	TGTGCCAGCAGCTTATTACGTGGGAGGGGGGCGACCTACGAGCAGTACTTC	CASSLLRGRGATYEQYF
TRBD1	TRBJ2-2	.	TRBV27	TGTGCCAGCAGTCAACCGGGACAGCTGAACACCGGGGAGCTGTTTTTT	CASSQPGQLNTGELFF
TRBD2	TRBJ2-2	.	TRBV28	TGTGCCAGCAGTTTAGGGACTAGCGGGAACACCGGGGAGCTGTTTTTT	CASSLGTSGNTGELFF
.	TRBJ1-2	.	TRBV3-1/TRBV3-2	TGTGCCAGCAGCCACCTGCAGGGCTACACCTTC	CASSHLQGYTF
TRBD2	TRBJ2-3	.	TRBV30	TGTGCCTGGAGTGTGGGGGGGACCACAGATACGCAGTATTTT	CAWSVGGTTDTQYF
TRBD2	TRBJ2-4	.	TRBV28	TGTGCCAGCAGTTTAAGGGGACTAGCGACCAAAAACATTCAGTACTTC	CASSLRGLATKNIQYF
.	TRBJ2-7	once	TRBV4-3	TGCGCCAGCAGCCAAGACAGTGATGAGCAGTACTTC	CASSQDSDEQYF
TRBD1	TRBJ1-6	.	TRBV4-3	TGCGCCAGCAGCCAAGAGGGCAGGGGGCAAGGATCACCCCTCCACTTT	CASSQEGRGQGSPLHF
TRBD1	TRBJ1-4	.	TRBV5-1	TGCGCCAGCAGCATCGGGACAGCGAATGAAAAACTGTTTTTT	CASSIGTANEKLFF
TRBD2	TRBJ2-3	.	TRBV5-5	TGTGCCAGCAGCCCTGGGGGCCTAGCGGGGGGACCCACAGATACGCAGTATTTT	CASSPGGLAGGPTDTQYF
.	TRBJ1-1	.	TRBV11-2	TGTGCCAGCAGCGTCCTCAGCGGCACTGAAGCTTTCTTT	CASSVLSGTEAFF
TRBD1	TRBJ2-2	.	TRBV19	TGTGCCAGTAGTAACTCAGGGGGCTCGAACACCGGGGAGCTGTTTTTT	CASSNSGGSNTGELFF
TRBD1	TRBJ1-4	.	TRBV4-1	TGCGCCAGCAGCCAAGGGACAGGGGTTGAAAAACTGTTTTTT	CASSQGTGVEKLFF
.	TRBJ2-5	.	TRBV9	TGTGCCAGCAGCCCCTCCGGTAATGGCCAGTACTTC	CASSPSGNGQYF
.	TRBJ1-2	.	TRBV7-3	TGTGCCAGCAGCTTAGGAGGGCCCTCTTATGGCTACACCTTC	CASSLGGPSYGYTF
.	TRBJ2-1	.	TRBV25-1	TGTGCCAGCCTTAGGGGGAATGAGCAGTTCTTC	CASLRGNEQFF
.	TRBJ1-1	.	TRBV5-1	TGCGCCAGCAGCTTGGGGCAGATGAACACTGAAGCTTTCTTT	CASSLGQMNTEAFF
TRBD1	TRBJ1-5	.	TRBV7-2	TGTGCCAGCAGCTCCGGGACAGGTCCATATCAGCCCCAGCATTTT	CASSSGTGPYQPQHF